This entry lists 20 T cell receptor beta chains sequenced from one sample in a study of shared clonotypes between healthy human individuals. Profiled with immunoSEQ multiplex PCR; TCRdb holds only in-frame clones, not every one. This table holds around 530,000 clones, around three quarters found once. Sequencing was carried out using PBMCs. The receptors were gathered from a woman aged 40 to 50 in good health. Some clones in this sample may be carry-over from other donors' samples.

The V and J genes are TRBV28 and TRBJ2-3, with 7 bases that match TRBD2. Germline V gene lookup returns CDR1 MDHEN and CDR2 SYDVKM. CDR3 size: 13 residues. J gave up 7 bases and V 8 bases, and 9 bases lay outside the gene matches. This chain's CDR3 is CASGTTISNTQYF. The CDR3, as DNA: TGTGCCAGCGGGACTACGATTTCAAATACGCAGTATTTT.

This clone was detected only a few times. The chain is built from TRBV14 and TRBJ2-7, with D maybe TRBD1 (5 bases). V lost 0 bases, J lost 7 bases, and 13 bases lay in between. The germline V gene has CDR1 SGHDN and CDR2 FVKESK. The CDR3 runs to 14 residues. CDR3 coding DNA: TGTGCCAGCAGCCAAGATCTCTCAGGGTGGGAGCAGTACTTC. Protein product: CASSQDLSGWEQYF.

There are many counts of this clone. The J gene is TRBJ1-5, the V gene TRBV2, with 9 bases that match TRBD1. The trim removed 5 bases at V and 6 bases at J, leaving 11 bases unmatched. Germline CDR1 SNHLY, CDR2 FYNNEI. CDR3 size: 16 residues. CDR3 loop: CASSKRTGGAVQPQHF. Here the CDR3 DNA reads TGTGCCAGCAGTAAACGTACAGGGGGCGCGGTTCAGCCCCAGCATTTT. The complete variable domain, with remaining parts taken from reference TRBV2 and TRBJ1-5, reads EPEVTQTPSHQVTQMGQEVILRCVPISNHLYFYWYRQILGQKVEFLVSFYNNEISEKSEIFDDQFSVERPDGSNFTLKIRSTKLEDSAMYFCASSKRTGGAVQPQHFGDGTRLSIL.

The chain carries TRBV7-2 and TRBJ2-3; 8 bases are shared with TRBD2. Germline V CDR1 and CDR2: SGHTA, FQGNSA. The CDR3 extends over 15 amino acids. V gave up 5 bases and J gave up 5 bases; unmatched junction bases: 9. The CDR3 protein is CASSARSGEVDTQYF. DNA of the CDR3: TGTGCCAGCAGCGCCCGTAGCGGGGAGGTAGATACGCAGTATTTT.

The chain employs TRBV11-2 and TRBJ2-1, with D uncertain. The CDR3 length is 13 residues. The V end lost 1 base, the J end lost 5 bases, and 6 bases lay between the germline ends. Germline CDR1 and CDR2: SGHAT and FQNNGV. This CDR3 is CASSLGSHNEQFF. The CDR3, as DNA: TGTGCCAGCAGCTTAGGATCCCACAATGAGCAGTTCTTC.

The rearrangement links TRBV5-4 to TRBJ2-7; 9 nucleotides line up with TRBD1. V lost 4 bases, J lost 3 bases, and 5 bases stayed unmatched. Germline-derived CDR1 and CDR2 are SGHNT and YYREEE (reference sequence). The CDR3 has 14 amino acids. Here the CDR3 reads CASSLTGQGYEQYF. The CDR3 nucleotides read TGTGCCAGCAGCCTCACGGGACAGGGCTACGAGCAGTACTTC.

The CDR3 loop is CASSPRTQRGEKLFF. The CDR3 nucleotides are TGTGCCAGCAGCCCACGGACCCAAAGGGGGGAAAAACTGTTTTTT. The chain carries TRBV7-9 and TRBJ1-4, with D maybe TRBD1 (6 bases). The germline V gene has CDR1 SEHNR and CDR2 FQNEAQ (reference sequence). This CDR3 comprises 15 residues. Trimming pared 5 bases from V and 8 bases from J, leaving 18 bases between. The whole variable domain, remainder taken from reference TRBV7-9 and TRBJ1-4, is DTGVSQNPRHKITKRGQNVTFRCDPISEHNRLYWYRQTLGQGPEFLTYFQNEAQLEKSRLLSDRFSAERPKGSFSTLEIQRTEQGDSAMYLCASSPRTQRGEKLFFGSGTQLSVL.

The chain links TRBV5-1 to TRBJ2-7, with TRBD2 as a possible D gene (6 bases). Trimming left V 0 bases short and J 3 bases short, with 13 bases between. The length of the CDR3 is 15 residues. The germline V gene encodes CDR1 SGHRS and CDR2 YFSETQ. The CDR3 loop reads CASSLERATSYEQYF. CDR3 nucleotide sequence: TGCGCCAGCAGCTTGGAGCGGGCAACCAGCTACGAGCAGTACTTC.

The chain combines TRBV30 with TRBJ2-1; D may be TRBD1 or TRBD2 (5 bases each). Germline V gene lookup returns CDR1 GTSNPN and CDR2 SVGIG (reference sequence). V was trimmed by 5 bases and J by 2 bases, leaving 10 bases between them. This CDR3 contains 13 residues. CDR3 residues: CAWQRGPYNEQFF. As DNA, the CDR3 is TGTGCCTGGCAGAGGGGCCCCTACAATGAGCAGTTCTTC.

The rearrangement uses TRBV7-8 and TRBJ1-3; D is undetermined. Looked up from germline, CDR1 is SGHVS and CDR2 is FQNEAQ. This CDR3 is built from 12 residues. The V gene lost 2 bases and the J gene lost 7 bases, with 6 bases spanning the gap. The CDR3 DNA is TGTGCCAGCAGCTTAAGTTCGAACACCATATATTTT. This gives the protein CASSLSSNTIYF.

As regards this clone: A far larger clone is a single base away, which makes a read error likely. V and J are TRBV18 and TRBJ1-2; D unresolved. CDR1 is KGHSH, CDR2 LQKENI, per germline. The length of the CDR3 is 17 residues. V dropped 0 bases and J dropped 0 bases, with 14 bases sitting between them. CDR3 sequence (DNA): TGTGCCAGCTCACCACCGATGGCGGCGGCCCCTAACTATGGCTACACCTTC. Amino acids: CASSPPMAAAPNYGYTF.

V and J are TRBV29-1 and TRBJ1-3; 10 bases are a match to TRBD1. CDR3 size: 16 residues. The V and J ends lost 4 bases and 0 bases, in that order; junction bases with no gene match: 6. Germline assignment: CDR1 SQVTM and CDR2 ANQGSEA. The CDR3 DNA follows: TGCAGCGTTGGAGCCGGGACAGGGGCCTCTGGAAACACCATATATTTT. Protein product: CSVGAGTGASGNTIYF.

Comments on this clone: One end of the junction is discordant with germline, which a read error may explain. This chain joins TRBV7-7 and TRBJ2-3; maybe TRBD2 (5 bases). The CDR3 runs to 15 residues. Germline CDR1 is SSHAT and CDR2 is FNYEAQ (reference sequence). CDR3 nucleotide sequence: TGTGCTAGCAGCTTAGGGAGCGGCATCACAGATACGCAGTATTTT. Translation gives CASSLGSGITDTQYF. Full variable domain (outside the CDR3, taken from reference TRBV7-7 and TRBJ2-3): GAGVSQSPRYKVTKRGQDVTLRCDPISSHATLYWYQQALGQGPEFLTYFNYEAQPDKSGLPSDRFSAERPEGSISTLTIQRTEQRDSAMYRCASSLGSGITDTQYFGPGTRLTVL.

CDR3 amino acids: CASSATGSGSWNEQFF. CDR3 sequence (DNA): TGTGCCAGCAGCGCGACGGGTAGCGGGAGCTGGAATGAGCAGTTCTTC. This chain joins TRBV11-2 and TRBJ2-1; 9 bases agree with TRBD2. The germline V gene encodes CDR1 SGHAT and CDR2 FQNNGV. The V gene end was trimmed by 5 bases and the J gene end by 7 bases; junction bases not matched to a gene: 12. CDR3 length: 16 amino acids.

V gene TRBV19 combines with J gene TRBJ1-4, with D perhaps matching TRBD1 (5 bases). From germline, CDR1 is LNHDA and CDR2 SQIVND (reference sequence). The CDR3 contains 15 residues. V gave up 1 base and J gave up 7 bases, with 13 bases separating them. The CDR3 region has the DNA TGTGCCAGTAGTATAGGGGGGACCCCGTTTGAAAAACTGTTTTTT. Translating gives CASSIGGTPFEKLFF.

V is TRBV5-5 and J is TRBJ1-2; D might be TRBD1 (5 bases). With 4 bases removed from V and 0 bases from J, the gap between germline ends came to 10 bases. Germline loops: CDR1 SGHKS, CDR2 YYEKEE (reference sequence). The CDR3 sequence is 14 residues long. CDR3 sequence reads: CASSRGRTNYGYTF. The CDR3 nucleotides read TGTGCCAGCAGCCGGGGCAGAACTAACTATGGCTACACCTTC. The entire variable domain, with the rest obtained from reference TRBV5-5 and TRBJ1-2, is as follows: DAGVTQSPTHLIKTRGQQVTLRCSPISGHKSVSWYQQVLGQGPQFIFQYYEKEERGRGNFPDRFSARQFPNYSSELNVNALLLGDSALYLCASSRGRTNYGYTFGSGTRLTVV.

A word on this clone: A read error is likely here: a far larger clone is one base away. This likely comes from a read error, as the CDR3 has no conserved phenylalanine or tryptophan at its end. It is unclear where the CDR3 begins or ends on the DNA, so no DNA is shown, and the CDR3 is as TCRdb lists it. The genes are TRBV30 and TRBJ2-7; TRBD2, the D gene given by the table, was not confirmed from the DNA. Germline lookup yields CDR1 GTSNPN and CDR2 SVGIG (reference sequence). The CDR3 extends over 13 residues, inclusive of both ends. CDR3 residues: CAWSMPAEPFAYL.

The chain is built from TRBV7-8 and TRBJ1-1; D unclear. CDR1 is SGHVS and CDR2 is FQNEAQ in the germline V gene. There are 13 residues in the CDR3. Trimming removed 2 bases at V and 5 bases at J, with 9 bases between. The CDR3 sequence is CASSLTGWTEAFF. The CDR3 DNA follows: TGTGCCAGCAGCTTAACGGGTTGGACTGAAGCTTTCTTT. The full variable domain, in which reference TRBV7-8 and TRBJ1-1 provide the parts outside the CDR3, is GAGVSQSPRYKVAKRGQDVALRCDPISGHVSLFWYQQALGQGPEFLTYFQNEAQLDKSGLPSDRFFAERPEGSVSTLKIQRTQQEDSAVYLCASSLTGWTEAFFGQGTRLTVV.

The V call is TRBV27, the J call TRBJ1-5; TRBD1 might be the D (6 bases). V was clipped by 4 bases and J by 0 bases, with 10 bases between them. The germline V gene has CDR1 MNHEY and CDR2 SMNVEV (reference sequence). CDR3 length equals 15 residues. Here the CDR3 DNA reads TGTGCCAGCAGTTCAAACAGGGTTAGCAATCAGCCCCAGCATTTT. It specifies CASSSNRVSNQPQHF.

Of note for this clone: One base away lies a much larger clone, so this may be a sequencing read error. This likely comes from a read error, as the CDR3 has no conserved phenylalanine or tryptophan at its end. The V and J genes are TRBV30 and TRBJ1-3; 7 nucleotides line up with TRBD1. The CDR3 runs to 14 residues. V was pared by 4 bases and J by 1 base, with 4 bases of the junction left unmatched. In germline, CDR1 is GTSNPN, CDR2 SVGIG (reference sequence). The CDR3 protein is CAWMGQFSGNTIYL. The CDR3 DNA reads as TGTGCCTGGATGGGACAGTTTTCTGGAAACACCATATATCTT.